Below are 14 T cell receptor beta chains sequenced from a single sample in a study of patients and donors after allogeneic stem cell transplantation. MiXCR, run by TCRdb on the RT-PCR reads, gives a single entry per CDR3 protein. The data hold about 960,000 distinct CDR3 sequences, with about a sixth observed a single time. The material sequenced was blood, either unsorted or a sorted T cell fraction (not recorded which). Receptors originate from a human donor who was either an allogeneic HSCT recipient or a stem cell or donor lymphocyte infusion donor (not recorded which). It is not recorded whose cells these are; they may come from a transplant donor.

This clonotype was seen ten or more times. The chain carries TRBV12-3 or TRBV12-4 and TRBJ2-2; 9 bases are shared with TRBD1. CDR3 length equals 15 residues. V lost 6 bases to trimming and J lost 2 bases; unmatched junction nucleotides: 4. CDR3 nucleotide sequence: TGTGCCAGCAGGCGACAGGGGGACAACACCGGGGAGCTGTTTTTT. As protein: CASRRQGDNTGELFF.

This clonotype was seen only a few times. The chain's CDR3 is CASSLDPGLMLAKNIQYF. The DNA for the CDR3 is TGTGCCAGCAGCCTCGACCCTGGCCTAATGCTAGCCAAAAACATTCAGTACTTC. This chain joins TRBV3-1 and TRBJ2-4; no definite D call. Between the trimmed V and J ends, which lost 4 bases and 0 bases, there was a span of 19 bases. Looked up from germline, CDR1 is LGHDT and CDR2 is YNNKEL (reference sequence). The CDR3 spans 18 residues. The whole variable domain, filled in from reference TRBV3-1 and TRBJ2-4, reads DTAVSQTPKYLVTQMGNDKSIKCEQNLGHDTMYWYKQDSKKFLKIMFSYNNKELIINETVPNRFSPKSPDKAHLNLHINSLELGDSAVYFCASSLDPGLMLAKNIQYFGAGTRLSVL.

This clonotype has more than one count but fewer than ten. The chain couples TRBV4-2 to TRBJ2-7; 10 bases match TRBD1. With V trimmed by 6 bases and J by 4 bases, 9 bases remained unmatched. From germline, CDR1 is LGHNA and CDR2 YNFKEQ. This CDR3 has 15 residues. The CDR3 here is CASRSYQGQGYEQYF. CDR3 in DNA: TGTGCCAGCAGATCCTACCAGGGACAGGGGTACGAGCAGTACTTC.

The V call is TRBV5-1, the J call TRBJ2-5; 7 nucleotides align to TRBD1. The germline gives CDR1 SGHRS, CDR2 YFSETQ. V shed 3 bases, J shed 5 bases, and the junction held 4 bases outside the gene matches. This CDR3 spans 13 amino acids. The DNA of the CDR3 is TGCGCCAGCAGCTCGACAGGGATCGAGACCCAGTACTTC. This sequence encodes CASSSTGIETQYF. The whole variable domain, remainder taken from reference TRBV5-1 and TRBJ2-5, is KAGVTQTPRYLIKTRGQQVTLSCSPISGHRSVSWYQQTPGQGLQFLFEYFSETQRNKGNFPGRFSGRQFSNSRSEMNVSTLELGDSALYLCASSSTGIETQYFGPGTRLLVL.

The count of this clonotype is one. V and J are TRBV20-1 and TRBJ2-7; 11 positions match TRBD1. V shed 1 base and J 7 bases; nucleotides not matched to a gene: 9. CDR1 and CDR2 (germline): DFQATT, SNEGSKA (reference sequence). CDR3 length equals 15 residues. This chain's CDR3 is CSARGPGQGVREQYF. In DNA, the CDR3 is TGCAGTGCTAGAGGTCCGGGACAGGGGGTACGGGAGCAGTACTTC.

This clonotype was seen a few times. The chain employs TRBV20-1 and TRBJ2-3; 8 bases agree with TRBD2. The CDR3 runs to 13 residues. Germline V gene sequence: CDR1 DFQATT, CDR2 SNEGSKA (reference sequence). The V and J ends lost 5 bases and 7 bases, in that order; junction bases with no gene match: 8. The CDR3: CSAPTSALYTQYF. CDR3 DNA: TGCAGTGCTCCGACTAGCGCCCTATATACGCAGTATTTT.

There are many counts of this clonotype. This chain links TRBV5-1 with TRBJ2-2; D call uncertain. Deletions cut 0 bases from V and 3 bases from J, with 9 bases between. Germline lookup yields CDR1 SGHRS and CDR2 YFSETQ. The CDR3 consists of 15 residues. The CDR3 sequence: CASSLAGSYTGELFF. The CDR3 bases are TGCGCCAGCAGCTTGGCTGGGTCATACACCGGGGAGCTGTTTTTT.

This clonotype has more than one count but fewer than ten. This rearrangement joins TRBV15 to TRBJ1-1; tentative D call: TRBD1 (5 bases). CDR3 length: 14 residues. V lost 0 bases, J lost 7 bases, and 12 bases lay in between. The germline V gene has CDR1 LNHNV and CDR2 YYDKDF (reference sequence). The DNA for the CDR3 is TGTGCCACCAGCAGAGATCGGGGCCAGGTTGAAGCTTTCTTT. Its translation is CATSRDRGQVEAFF.

This clonotype has at least ten counts. J is TRBJ1-5 and V is TRBV12-3 or TRBV12-4, with D perhaps matching TRBD1 (5 bases). CDR3 length equals 13 residues. V lost 3 bases to trimming and J lost 5 bases, with 8 bases between them. The CDR3: CASSFGRDQPQHF. Here the CDR3 DNA reads TGTGCCAGCAGTTTTGGCAGGGATCAGCCCCAGCATTTT.

V gene TRBV20-1 combines with J gene TRBJ1-2, with 7 positions matching TRBD1. Germline V gene lookup returns CDR1 DFQATT and CDR2 SNEGSKA (reference sequence). V lost 1 base to trimming and J lost 1 base; unmatched junction nucleotides: 6. The CDR3 extends over 15 amino acids. The CDR3 reads CSARGGTVINYGYTF. In nucleotides, the CDR3 is TGCAGTGCTAGAGGGGGGACAGTGATTAACTATGGCTACACCTTC.

The chain combines TRBV11-3 with TRBJ2-1; possible D gene TRBD2, 6 bases. Trimming pared 3 bases from V and 4 bases from J, leaving 13 bases between. The CDR3 consists of 15 residues. Germline loops: CDR1 SGHNT, CDR2 YENEEA. The CDR3 loop is CASSLLAELYNEQFF. CDR3 sequence (DNA): TGTGCCAGCAGCTTGTTAGCGGAACTATACAATGAGCAGTTCTTC.

The rearrangement joins TRBV21-1 to TRBJ2-1; the D call in the table, TRBD2, was not verified against the DNA. TRBV21-1 is noted as a pseudogene. The CDR3 is 13 residues long. Written as DNA, the CDR3 is TGTGCCAGCAGCAGGAGGACTAGGGAGGGGCAGTTCTTC. It translates to CASSRRTREGQFF.

This clonotype was counted a few times. This sequence joins TRBV5-1 and TRBJ1-1; 8 bases line up with TRBD1. Germline values: CDR1 SGHRS, CDR2 YFSETQ. The CDR3 sequence is 16 residues long. V shed 3 bases, J shed 3 bases, and the junction held 10 bases outside the gene matches. CDR3 region: CASSSTQGVRDTEAFF. The CDR3 region has the DNA TGCGCCAGCAGCTCCACACAGGGGGTTAGAGACACTGAAGCTTTCTTT.

The table lists this clonotype with a few counts. In DNA, the CDR3 is TGTGCCATCAGTACCTTGCTAGCGGGCGCCAACAATGAGCAGTTCTTC. It translates to CAISTLLAGANNEQFF. This rearrangement joins TRBV10-3 to TRBJ2-1; 8 bases are a match to TRBD2. From germline, CDR1 is ENHRY and CDR2 SYGVKD. V dropped 5 bases and J dropped 5; count of bases not matched to a gene: 11. The CDR3 spans 16 residues.